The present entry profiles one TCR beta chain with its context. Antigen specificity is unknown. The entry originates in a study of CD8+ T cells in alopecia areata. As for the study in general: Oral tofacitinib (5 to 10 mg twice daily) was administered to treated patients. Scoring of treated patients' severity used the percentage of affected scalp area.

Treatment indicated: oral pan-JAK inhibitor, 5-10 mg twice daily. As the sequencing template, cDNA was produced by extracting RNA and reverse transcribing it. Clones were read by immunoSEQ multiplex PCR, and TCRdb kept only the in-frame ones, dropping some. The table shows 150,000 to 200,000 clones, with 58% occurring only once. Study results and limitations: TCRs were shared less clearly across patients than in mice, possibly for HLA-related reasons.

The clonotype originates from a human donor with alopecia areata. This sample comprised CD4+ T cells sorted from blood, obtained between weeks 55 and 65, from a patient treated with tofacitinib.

CDR3 protein: CASSAGGPGRSPLHF. DNA of the CDR3: TGTGCCAGCAGTGCGGGGGGGCCGGGCCGGTCACCCCTCCACTTT. The chain carries TRBV25-1 and TRBJ1-6; TRBD1 is a possible D gene (6 bases). Trimming left V 4 bases short and J 10 bases short, with 17 bases between. The CDR3 spans 15 residues. CDR1 is MGHDK, CDR2 SYGVNS, per germline. The entire variable domain, with the rest obtained from reference TRBV25-1 and TRBJ1-6, is as follows: EADIYQTPRYLVIGTGKKITLECSQTMGHDKMYWYQQDPGMELHLIHYSYGVNSTEKGDLSSESTVSRIRTEHFPLTLESARPSHTSQYLCASSAGGPGRSPLHFGNGTRLTVT.